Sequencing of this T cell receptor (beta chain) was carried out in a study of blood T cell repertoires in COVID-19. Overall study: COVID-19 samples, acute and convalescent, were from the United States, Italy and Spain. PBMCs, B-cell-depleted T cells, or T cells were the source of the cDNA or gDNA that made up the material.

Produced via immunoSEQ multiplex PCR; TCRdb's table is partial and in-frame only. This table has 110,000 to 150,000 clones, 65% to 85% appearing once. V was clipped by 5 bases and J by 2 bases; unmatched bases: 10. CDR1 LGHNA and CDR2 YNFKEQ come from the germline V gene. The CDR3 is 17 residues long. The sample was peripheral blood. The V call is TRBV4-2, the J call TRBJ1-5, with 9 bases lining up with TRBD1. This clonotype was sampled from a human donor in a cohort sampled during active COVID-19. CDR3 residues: CASSDDDRGNGNQPQHF. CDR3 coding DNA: TGTGCCAGCAGCGACGATGACAGGGGGAATGGCAATCAGCCCCAGCATTTT.